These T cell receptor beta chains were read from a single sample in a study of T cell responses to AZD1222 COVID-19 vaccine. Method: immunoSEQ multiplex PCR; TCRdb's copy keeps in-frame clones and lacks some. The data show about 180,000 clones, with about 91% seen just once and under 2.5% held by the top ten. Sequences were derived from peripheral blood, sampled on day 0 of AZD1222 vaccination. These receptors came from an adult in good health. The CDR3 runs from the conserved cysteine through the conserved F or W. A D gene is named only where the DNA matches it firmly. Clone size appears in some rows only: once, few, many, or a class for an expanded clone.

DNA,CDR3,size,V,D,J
TGTGCCAGTAGTCCACGGGACAGGGGAAGTCAGCCCCAGCATTTT,CASSPRDRGSQPQHF,-,TRBV19,TRBD1,TRBJ1-5
TGTGCCAGTGGACCAGGGGTTGGCTATGGCTACACCTTC,CASGPGVGYGYTF,-,TRBV5-5,-,TRBJ1-2
TGTGCCAGCAGTGAACCGGGACAGGTGGCGGATACGCAGTATTTT,CASSEPGQVADTQYF,-,TRBV6-1,TRBD1,TRBJ2-3
TGTGCCAGCAGTTACTTTCCCAGGACCTATGGCTACACCTTC,CASSYFPRTYGYTF,-,TRBV6-6,-,TRBJ1-2
TGTGCCAGCTCACCCGCAGGGAGTAGGGGTGGCTACACCTTC,CASSPAGSRGGYTF,-,TRBV18,-,TRBJ1-2
TGTGCCACCGGGCCCCAGTCAGATACGCAGTATTTT,CATGPQSDTQYF,-,TRBV6-5,-,TRBJ2-3
TGTGCCAGCAGCTTTGGGACAGGGGTCGTTACTGAAGCTTTCTTT,CASSFGTGVVTEAFF,-,TRBV5-4,TRBD1,TRBJ1-1
TGTGCCAGCACCTCCCCCGGAACCTACGAGCAGTACTTC,CASTSPGTYEQYF,-,TRBV27,-,TRBJ2-7
TGTGCCAGCAGCTTAGGTACAGACCAATTCTTC,CASSLGTDQFF,-,TRBV7-2,-,TRBJ2-1
TGCGCCAGCAGCTTGTTAAGGGGGAGGGACACCGGGGAGCTGTTTTTT,CASSLLRGRDTGELFF,-,TRBV5-1,-,TRBJ2-2
TGTGCCAGCAGAAGTCCGGGACAGGGTTCCTACGAGCAGTACTTC,CASRSPGQGSYEQYF,-,TRBV28,TRBD1,TRBJ2-7
TGCGCCAGCAGCTTGGAAGGGGGGACACCCCTCCACTTT,CASSLEGGTPLHF,once,TRBV5-1,-,TRBJ1-6
TGTGCCAGTAGTACGACAGGTTGGGGAATTAGCAATCAGCCCCAGCATTTT,CASSTTGWGISNQPQHF,-,TRBV19,-,TRBJ1-5
TGTGCCAGCAGCCCCACAGGGGTCCAAGAGACCCAGTACTTC,CASSPTGVQETQYF,once,TRBV7-2,TRBD1,TRBJ2-5
TGTGCCAGCAGCTTAGACCTCCGGAACACCATATATTTT,CASSLDLRNTIYF,-,TRBV11-2,-,TRBJ1-3
TGCAGCGTTCAAAAAGGAGGAAATGTCGGGGAGCTGTTTTTT,CSVQKGGNVGELFF,-,TRBV29-1,-,TRBJ2-2
TGCAGCGTTTCGGGATGGGTTGAAGCTTTCTTT,CSVSGWVEAFF,-,TRBV29-1,-,TRBJ1-1
TGTGCCTGGAAGAGCGCTTATTTTGCAACTAATGAAAAACTGTTTTTT,CAWKSAYFATNEKLFF,-,TRBV30,-,TRBJ1-4
TGTGCCAGCAGTTTAGACTCTGGCGTCAGTTCTCAAGAGACCCAGTACTTC,CASSLDSGVSSQETQYF,once,TRBV27,-,TRBJ2-5
TGTGCCAGCAGCCCCGACACAAGAACGAACACTGAAGCTTTCTTT,CASSPDTRTNTEAFF,once,TRBV5-6,-,TRBJ1-1